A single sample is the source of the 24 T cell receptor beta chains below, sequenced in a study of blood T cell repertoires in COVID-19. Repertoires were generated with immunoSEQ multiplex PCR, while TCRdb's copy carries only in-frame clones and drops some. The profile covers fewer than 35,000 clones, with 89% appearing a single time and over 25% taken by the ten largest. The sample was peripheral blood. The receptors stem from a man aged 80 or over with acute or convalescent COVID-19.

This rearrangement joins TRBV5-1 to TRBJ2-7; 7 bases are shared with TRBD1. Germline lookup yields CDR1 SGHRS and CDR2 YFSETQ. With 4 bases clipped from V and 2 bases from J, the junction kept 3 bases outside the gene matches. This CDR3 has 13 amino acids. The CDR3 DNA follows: TGCGCCAGCAGCACAGGGGCCCCCTACGAGCAGTACTTC. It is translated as CASSTGAPYEQYF.

The DNA for the CDR3 is TGTGCCAGCACGAAGCTAGGGCCGGGGGAAGTTTTCAATGAAAAACTGTTTTTT. Protein sequence: CASTKLGPGEVFNEKLFF. V usage is TRBV2 and J usage is TRBJ1-4, with a tentative D call TRBD1 (5 bases). The CDR3 extends over 18 amino acids. Germline values: CDR1 SNHLY, CDR2 FYNNEI. Trimming took 7 bases from V and 5 from J, leaving 26 bases between them.

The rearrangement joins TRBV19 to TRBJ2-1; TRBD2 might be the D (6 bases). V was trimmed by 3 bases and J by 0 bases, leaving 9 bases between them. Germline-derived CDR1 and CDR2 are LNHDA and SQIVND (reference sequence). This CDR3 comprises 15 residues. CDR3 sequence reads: CASSILGSSYNEQFF. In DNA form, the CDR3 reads TGTGCCAGTAGTATCCTCGGGAGCTCCTACAATGAGCAGTTCTTC.

CDR3 DNA sequence: TGTGCCTGGAGGATCACCAGGGGAGAAACTGAAGCTTTCTTT. It encodes CAWRITRGETEAFF. The rearrangement uses TRBV30 and TRBJ1-1, with D possibly matching TRBD1 (6 bases). Germline V gene data show CDR1 as GTSNPN and CDR2 as SVGIG (reference sequence). CDR3 size: 14 residues. V dropped 3 bases and J dropped 5 bases, with 16 bases sitting between them.

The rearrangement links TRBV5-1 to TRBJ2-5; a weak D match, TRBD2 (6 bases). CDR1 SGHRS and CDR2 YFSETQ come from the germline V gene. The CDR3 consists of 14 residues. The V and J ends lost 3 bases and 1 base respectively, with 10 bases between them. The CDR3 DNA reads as TGCGCCAGCAGCTCGGGACTCCTCCAAGAGACCCAGTACTTC. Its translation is CASSSGLLQETQYF.

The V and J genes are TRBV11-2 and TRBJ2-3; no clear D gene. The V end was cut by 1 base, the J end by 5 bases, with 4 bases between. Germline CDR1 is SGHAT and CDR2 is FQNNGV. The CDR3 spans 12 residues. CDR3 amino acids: CASSLVRDTQYF. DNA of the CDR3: TGTGCCAGCAGCTTAGTGAGAGATACGCAGTATTTT.

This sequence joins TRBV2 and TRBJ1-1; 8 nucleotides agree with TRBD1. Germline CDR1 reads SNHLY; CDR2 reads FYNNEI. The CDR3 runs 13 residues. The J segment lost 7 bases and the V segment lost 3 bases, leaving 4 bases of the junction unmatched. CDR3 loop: CASSDWTGNEAFF. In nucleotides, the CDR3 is TGTGCCAGCAGTGACTGGACAGGGAATGAAGCTTTCTTT.

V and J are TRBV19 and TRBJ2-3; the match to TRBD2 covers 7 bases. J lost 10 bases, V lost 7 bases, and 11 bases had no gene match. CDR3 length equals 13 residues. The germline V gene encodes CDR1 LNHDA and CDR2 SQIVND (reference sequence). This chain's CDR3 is CASTPLGGGSQYF. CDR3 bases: TGTGCCAGTACCCCCCTGGGCGGGGGTTCGCAGTATTTT.

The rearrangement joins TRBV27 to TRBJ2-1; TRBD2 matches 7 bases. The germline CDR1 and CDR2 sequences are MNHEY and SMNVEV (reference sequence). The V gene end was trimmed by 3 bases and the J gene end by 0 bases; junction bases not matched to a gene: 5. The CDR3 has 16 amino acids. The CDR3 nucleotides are TGTGCCAGCAGTTTTGGGGGAGGGCCCTCCTACAATGAGCAGTTCTTC. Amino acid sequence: CASSFGGGPSYNEQFF.

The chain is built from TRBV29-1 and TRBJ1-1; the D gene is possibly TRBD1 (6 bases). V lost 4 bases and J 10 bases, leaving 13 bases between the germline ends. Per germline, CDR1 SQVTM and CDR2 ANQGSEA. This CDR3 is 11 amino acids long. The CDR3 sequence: CSVGQDSGAFF. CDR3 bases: TGCAGCGTTGGGCAGGACAGTGGAGCTTTCTTT.

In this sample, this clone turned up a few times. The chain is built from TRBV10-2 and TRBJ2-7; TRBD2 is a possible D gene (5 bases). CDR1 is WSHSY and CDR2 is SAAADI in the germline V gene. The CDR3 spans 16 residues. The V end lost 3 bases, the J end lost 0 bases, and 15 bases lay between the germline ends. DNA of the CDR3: TGCGCCAGCAGTGACCCAGTGGGAGAGAGCTCCTACGAGCAGTACTTC. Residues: CASSDPVGESSYEQYF.

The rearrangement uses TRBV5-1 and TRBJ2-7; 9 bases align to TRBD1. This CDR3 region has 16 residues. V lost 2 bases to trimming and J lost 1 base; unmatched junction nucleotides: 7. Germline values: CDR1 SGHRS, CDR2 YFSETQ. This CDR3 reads CASSFLTQGASYEQYF. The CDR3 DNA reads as TGCGCCAGCAGCTTTTTGACACAGGGGGCGTCCTACGAGCAGTACTTC.

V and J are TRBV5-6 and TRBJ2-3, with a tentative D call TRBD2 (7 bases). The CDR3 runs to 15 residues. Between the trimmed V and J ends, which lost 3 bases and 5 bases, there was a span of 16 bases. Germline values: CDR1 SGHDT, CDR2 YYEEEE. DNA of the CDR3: TGTGCCAGCAGCTACGGGGGGCTAGTAAGAGATACGCAGTATTTT. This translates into CASSYGGLVRDTQYF.

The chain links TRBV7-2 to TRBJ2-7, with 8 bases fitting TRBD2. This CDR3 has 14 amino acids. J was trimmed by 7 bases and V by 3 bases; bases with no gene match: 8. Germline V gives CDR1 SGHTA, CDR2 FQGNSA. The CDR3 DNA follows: TGTGCCAGCAGCTTGGGACTAGGCAGGTGGGAGCAGTACTTC. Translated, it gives CASSLGLGRWEQYF.

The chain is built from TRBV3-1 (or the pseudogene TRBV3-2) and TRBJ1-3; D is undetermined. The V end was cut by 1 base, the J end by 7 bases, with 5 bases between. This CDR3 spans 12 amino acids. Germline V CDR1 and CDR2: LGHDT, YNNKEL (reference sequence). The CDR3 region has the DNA TGTGCCAGCAGCCAAGTCCGGAACACCATATATTTT. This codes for CASSQVRNTIYF.

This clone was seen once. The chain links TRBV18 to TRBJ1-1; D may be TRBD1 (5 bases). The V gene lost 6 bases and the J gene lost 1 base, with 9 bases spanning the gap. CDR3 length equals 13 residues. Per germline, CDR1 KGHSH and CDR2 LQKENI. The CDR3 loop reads CASSTDRNTEAFF. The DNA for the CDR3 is TGTGCCAGCTCGACTGACAGGAACACTGAAGCTTTCTTT.

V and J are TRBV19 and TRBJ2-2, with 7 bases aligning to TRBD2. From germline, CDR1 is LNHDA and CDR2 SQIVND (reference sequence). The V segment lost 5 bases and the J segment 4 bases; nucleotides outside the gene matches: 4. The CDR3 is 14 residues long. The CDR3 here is CASSPQRGTGELFF. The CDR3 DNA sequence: TGTGCCAGTAGTCCCCAGCGGGGCACCGGGGAGCTGTTTTTT.

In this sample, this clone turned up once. The CDR3 bases are TGTGCCTGGAGTCCGGGAACCTATGGCTACACCTTC. This gives the protein CAWSPGTYGYTF. The V gene is TRBV30, the J gene TRBJ1-2, with D uncertain. The CDR3 has 12 residues. Germline V CDR1 and CDR2: GTSNPN, SVGIG (reference sequence). Deletions cut 2 bases from V and 4 bases from J, with 8 bases between.

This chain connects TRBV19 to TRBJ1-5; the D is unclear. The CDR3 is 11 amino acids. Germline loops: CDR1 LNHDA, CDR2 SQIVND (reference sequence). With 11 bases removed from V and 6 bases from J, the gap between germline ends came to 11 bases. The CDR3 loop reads CAGGIGQPQHF. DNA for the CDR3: TGTGCCGGAGGTATTGGTCAGCCCCAGCATTTT.

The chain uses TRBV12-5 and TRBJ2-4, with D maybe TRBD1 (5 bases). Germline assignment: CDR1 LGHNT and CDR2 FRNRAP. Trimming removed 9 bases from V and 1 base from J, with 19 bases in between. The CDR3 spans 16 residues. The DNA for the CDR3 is TGTGCTAGACCAGGGAAGGGGCCTTATGCCAAAAACATTCAGTACTTC. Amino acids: CARPGKGPYAKNIQYF. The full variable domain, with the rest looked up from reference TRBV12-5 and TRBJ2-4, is DARVTQTPRHKVTEMGQEVTMRCQPILGHNTVFWYRQTMMQGLELLAYFRNRAPLDDSGMPKDRFSAEMPDATLATLKIQPSEPRDSAVYFCARPGKGPYAKNIQYFGAGTRLSVL.

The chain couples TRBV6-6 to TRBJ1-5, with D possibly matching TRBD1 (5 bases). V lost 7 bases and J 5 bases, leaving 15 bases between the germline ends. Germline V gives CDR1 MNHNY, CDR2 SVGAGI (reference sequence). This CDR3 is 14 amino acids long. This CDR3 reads CASTYWGTYQPQHF. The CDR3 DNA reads TGTGCCAGCACCTATTGGGGGACTTATCAGCCCCAGCATTTT.

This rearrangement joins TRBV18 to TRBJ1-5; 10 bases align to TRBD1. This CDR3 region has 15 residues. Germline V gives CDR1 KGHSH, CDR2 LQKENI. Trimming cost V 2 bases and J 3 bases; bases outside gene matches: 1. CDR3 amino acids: CASSPGTGDNQPQHF. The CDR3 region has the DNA TGTGCCAGCTCACCAGGGACAGGGGACAATCAGCCCCAGCATTTT.

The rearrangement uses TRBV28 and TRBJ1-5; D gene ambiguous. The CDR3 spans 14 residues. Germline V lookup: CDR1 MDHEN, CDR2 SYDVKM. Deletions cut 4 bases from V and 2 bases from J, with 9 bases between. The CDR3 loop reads CASSSRLRNQPQHF. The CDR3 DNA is TGTGCCAGCAGTTCCCGACTCCGCAATCAGCCCCAGCATTTT.

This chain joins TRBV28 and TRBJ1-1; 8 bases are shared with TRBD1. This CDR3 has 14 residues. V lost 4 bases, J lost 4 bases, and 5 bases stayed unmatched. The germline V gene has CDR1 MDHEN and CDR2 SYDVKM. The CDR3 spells CASSSAGTGTEAFF. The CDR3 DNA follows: TGTGCCAGCAGTTCGGCAGGGACAGGCACTGAAGCTTTCTTT. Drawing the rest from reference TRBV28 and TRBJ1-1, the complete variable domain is DVKVTQSSRYLVKRTGEKVFLECVQDMDHENMFWYRQDPGLGLRLIYFSYDVKMKEKGDIPEGYSVSREKKERFSLILESASTNQTSMYLCASSSAGTGTEAFFGQGTRLTVV.